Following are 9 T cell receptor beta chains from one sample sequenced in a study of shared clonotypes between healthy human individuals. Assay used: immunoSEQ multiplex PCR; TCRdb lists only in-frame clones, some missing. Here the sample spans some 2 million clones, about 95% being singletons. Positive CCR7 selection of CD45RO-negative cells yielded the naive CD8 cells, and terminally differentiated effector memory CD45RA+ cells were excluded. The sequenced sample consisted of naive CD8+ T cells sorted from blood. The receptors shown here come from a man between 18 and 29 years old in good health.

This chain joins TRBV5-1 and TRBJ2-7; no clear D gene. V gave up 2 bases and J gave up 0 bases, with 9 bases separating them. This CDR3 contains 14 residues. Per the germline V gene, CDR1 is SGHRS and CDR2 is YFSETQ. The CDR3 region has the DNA TGCGCCAGCAGCTTATATATAACCTCCTACGAGCAGTACTTC. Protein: CASSLYITSYEQYF.

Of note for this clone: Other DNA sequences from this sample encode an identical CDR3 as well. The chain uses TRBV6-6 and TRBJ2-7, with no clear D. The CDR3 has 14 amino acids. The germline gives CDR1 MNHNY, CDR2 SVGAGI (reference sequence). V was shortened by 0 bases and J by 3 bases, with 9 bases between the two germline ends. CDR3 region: CASSYSGPGYEQYF. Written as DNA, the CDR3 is TGTGCCAGCAGTTACTCCGGTCCGGGCTACGAGCAGTACTTC.

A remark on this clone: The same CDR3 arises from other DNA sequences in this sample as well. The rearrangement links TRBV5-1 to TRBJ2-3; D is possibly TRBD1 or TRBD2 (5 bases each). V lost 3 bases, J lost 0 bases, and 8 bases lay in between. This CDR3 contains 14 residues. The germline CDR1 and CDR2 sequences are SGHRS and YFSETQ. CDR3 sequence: CASSSGTSTDTQYF. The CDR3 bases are TGCGCCAGCAGCTCAGGGACCAGCACAGATACGCAGTATTTT.

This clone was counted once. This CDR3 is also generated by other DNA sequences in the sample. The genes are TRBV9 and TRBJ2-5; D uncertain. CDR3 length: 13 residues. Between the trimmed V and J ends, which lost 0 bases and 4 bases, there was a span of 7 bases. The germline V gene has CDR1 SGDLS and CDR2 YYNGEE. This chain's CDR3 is CASSVGSPETQYF. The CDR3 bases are TGTGCCAGCAGCGTAGGATCCCCAGAGACCCAGTACTTC. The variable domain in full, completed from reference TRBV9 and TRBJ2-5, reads DSGVTQTPKHLITATGQRVTLRCSPRSGDLSVYWYQQSLDQGLQFLIQYYNGEERAKGNILERFSAQQFPDLHSELNLSSLELGDSALYFCASSVGSPETQYFGPGTRLLVL.

CDR3: CASSQIRDRGYYHEQYF. Here the CDR3 DNA reads TGCGCCAGCAGTCAGATCAGGGACAGGGGCTACTACCACGAGCAGTACTTC. V and J are TRBV23-1 and TRBJ2-7; TRBD1 matches at 10 bases. TRBV23-1 is placed among ORFs of uncertain function. CDR3 length equals 17 residues. Unmatched junction bases numbered 13, after V lost 3 bases and J lost 5 bases.

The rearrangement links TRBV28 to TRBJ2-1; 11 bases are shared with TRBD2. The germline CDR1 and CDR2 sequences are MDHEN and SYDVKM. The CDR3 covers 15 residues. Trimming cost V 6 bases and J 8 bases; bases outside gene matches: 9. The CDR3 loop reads CASSQGTSGGDEQFF. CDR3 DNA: TGTGCCAGCAGCCAAGGGACTAGCGGCGGGGATGAGCAGTTCTTC.

The DNA for the CDR3 is TGTGCCACCACTGGGCGAATTGGTACCTACGAGCAGTACTTC. It yields the protein CATTGRIGTYEQYF. The chain is built from TRBV6-1 and TRBJ2-7; D is uncertain. The CDR3 spans 14 residues. Looked up from germline, CDR1 is MNHNS and CDR2 is SASEGT. Trimming shortened V by 10 bases and J by 2 bases, and 18 bases separated the two germline ends.

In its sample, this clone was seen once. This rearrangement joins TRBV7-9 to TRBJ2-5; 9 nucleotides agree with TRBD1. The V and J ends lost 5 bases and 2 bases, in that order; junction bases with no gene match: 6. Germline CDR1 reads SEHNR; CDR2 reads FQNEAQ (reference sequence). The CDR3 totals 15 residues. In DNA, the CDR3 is TGTGCCAGCAGCCCGACAGGGGGTGAACAAGAGACCCAGTACTTC. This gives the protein CASSPTGGEQETQYF.

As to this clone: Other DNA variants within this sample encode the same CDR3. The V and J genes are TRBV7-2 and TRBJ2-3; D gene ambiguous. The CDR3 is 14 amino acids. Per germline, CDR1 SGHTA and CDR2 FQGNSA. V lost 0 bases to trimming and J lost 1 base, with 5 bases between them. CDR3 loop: CASSLAGGTDTQYF. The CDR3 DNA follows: TGTGCCAGCAGCTTAGCTGGCGGCACAGATACGCAGTATTTT.